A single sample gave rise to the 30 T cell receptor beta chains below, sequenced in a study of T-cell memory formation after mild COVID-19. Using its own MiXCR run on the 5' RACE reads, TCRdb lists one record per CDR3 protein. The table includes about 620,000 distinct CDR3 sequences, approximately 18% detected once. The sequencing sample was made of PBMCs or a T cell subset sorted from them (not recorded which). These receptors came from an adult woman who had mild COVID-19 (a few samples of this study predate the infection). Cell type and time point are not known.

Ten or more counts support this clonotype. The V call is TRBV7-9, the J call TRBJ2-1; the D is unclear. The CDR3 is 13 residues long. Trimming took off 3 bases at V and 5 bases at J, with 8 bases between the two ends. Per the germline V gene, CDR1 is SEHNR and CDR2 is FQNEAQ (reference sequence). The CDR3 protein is CASSLAVDNEQFF. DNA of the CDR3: TGTGCCAGCAGCTTGGCGGTAGACAATGAGCAGTTCTTC.

The CDR3 bases are TGTGCCAGCAGTAGGATCCAGGGGACCGGGGAGCTGTTTTTT. Translated: CASSRIQGTGELFF. J is TRBJ2-2 and V is TRBV12-3 or TRBV12-4, with D maybe TRBD1 (6 bases). V dropped 5 bases and J dropped 5 bases, with 12 bases sitting between them. CDR3 length: 14 residues.

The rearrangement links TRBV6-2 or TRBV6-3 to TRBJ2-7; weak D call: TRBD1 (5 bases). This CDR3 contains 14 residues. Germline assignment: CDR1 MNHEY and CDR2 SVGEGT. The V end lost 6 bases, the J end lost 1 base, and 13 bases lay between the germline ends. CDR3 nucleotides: TGTGCCAGCAGAGACAGACCCTCATCCTACGAGCAGTACTTC. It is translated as CASRDRPSSYEQYF.

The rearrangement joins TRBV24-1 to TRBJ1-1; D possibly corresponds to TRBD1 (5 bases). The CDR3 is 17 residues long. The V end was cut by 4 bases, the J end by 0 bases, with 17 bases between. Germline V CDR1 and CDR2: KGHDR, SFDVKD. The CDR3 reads CATSENTGTEMNTEAFF. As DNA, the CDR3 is TGTGCCACCAGTGAGAATACCGGGACGGAAATGAACACTGAAGCTTTCTTT.

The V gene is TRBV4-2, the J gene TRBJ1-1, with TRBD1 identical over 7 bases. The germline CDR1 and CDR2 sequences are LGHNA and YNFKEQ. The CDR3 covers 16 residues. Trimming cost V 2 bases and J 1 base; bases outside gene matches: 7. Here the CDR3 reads CASSQPLTGANTEAFF. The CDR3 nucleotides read TGTGCCAGCAGCCAACCACTAACAGGGGCGAACACTGAAGCTTTCTTT.

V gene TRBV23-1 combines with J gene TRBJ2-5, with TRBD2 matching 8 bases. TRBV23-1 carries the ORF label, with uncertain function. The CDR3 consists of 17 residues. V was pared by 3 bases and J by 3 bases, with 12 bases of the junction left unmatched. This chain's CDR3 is CASSHCPWRGAEETQYF. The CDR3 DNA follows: TGCGCCAGCAGTCACTGCCCTTGGCGGGGGGCGGAAGAGACCCAGTACTTC.

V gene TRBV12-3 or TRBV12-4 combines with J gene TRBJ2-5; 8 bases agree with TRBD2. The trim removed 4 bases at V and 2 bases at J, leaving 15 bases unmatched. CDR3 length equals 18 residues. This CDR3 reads CASSYSGAELAAQETQYF. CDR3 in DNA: TGTGCCAGCAGTTATTCGGGAGCGGAACTAGCGGCACAAGAGACCCAGTACTTC.

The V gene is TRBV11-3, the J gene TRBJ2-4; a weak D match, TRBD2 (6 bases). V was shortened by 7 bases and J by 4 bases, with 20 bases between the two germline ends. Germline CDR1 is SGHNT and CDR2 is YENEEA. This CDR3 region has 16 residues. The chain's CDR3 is CASTRYGGGSKNIQYF. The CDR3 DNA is TGTGCCAGCACCCGATATGGGGGAGGAAGTAAAAACATTCAGTACTTC.

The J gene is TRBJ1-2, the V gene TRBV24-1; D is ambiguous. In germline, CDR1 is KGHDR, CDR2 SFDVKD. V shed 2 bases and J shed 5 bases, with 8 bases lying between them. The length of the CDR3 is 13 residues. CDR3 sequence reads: CATSDSVTYGYTF. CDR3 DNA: TGTGCCACCAGTGATTCTGTCACGTATGGCTACACCTTC.

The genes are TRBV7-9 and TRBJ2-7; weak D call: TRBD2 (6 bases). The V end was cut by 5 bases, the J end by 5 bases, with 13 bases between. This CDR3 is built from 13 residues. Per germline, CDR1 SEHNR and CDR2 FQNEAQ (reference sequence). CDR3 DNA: TGTGCCAGCAGCCGACCGGGGGTCCACGAGCAGTACTTC. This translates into CASSRPGVHEQYF.

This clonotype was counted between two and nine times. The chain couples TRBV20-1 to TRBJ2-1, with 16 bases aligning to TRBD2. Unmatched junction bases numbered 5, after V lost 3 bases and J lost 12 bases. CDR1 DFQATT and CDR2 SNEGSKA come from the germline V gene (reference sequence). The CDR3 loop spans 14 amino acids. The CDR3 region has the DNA TGCAGTGCTAGGCCGGGACTAGCGGGGGGGGTGCAGTTCTTC. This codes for CSARPGLAGGVQFF.

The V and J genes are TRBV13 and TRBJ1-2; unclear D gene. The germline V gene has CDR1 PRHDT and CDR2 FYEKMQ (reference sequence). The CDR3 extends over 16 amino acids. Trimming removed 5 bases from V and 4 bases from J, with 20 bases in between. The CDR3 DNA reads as TGTGCCAGCAGCCCAGCTATTAGAGGCGGAGGCTATGGCTACACCTTC. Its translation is CASSPAIRGGGYGYTF.

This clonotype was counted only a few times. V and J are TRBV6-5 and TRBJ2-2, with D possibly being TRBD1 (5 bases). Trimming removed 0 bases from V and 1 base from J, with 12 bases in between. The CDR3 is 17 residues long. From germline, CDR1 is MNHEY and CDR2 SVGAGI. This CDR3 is CASSYSARAVNTGELFF. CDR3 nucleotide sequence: TGTGCCAGCAGTTACTCTGCCAGGGCGGTGAACACCGGGGAGCTGTTTTTT.

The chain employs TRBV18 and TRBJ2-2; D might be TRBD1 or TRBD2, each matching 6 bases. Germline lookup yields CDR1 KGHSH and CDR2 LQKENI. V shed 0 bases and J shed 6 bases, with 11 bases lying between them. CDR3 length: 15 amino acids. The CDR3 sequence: CASSPPAGEAGELFF. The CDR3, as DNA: TGTGCCAGCTCACCACCAGCAGGGGAGGCCGGGGAGCTGTTTTTT.

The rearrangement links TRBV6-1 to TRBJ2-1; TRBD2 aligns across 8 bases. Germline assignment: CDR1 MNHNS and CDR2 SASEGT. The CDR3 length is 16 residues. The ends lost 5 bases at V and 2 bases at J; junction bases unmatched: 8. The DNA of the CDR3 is TGTGCCAGCAGTCTCCCGGCGGGGGGCGCCTACAATGAGCAGTTCTTC. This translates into CASSLPAGGAYNEQFF.

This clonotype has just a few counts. For the CDR3, the DNA is TGTGCCAGCAGCCCCGGGACTAGCGGGAGCGCCCGGCCGTACGATGAGCAGTTCTTC. Its translation: CASSPGTSGSARPYDEQFF. The rearrangement joins TRBV7-2 to TRBJ2-1; 14 bases are a match to TRBD2. The CDR3 length is 19 residues. The trim removed 5 bases at V and 8 bases at J, leaving 17 bases unmatched. CDR1 SGHTA and CDR2 FQGNSA come from the germline V gene.

CDR3 nucleotides: TGTGCCAGCAGCTTCGGGCCACTAGCCAAAAACATTCAGTACTTC. Protein: CASSFGPLAKNIQYF. J is TRBJ2-4 and V is TRBV7-2; D is unresolved. Germline CDR1 and CDR2: SGHTA and FQGNSA. CDR3 length: 15 residues. The V gene lost 3 bases and the J gene lost 0 bases, with 9 bases spanning the gap. The variable domain in full, completed from reference TRBV7-2 and TRBJ2-4, reads GAGVSQSPSNKVTEKGKDVELRCDPISGHTALYWYRQSLGQGLEFLIYFQGNSAPDKSGLPSDRFSAERTGGSVSTLTIQRTQQEDSAVYLCASSFGPLAKNIQYFGAGTRLSVL.

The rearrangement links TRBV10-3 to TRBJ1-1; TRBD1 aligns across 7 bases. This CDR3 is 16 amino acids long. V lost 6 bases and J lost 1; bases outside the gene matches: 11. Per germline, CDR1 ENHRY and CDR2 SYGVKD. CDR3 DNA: TGTGCCATCAGAGGGGATTTGAGGACAGGGAACACTGAAGCTTTCTTT. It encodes CAIRGDLRTGNTEAFF.

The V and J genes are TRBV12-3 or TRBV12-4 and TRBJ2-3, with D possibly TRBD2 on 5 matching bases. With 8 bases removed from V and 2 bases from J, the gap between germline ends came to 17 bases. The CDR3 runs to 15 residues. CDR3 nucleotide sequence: TGTGCCAGCTCGCCACGGACTGCACTCACAGATACGCAGTATTTT. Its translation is CASSPRTALTDTQYF.

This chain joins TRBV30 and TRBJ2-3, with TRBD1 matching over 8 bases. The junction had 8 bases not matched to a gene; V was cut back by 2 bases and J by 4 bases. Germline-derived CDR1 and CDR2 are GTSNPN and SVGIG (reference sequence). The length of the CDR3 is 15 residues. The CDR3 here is CAWSRGSGQADTQYF. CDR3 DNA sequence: TGTGCCTGGAGTAGGGGTTCGGGACAGGCAGATACGCAGTATTTT.

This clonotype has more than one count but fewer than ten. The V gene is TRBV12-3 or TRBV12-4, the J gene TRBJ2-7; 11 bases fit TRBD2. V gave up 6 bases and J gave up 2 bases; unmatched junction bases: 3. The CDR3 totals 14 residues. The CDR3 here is CASSELAGAYEQYF. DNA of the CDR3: TGTGCCAGCAGCGAACTAGCGGGGGCCTACGAGCAGTACTTC.

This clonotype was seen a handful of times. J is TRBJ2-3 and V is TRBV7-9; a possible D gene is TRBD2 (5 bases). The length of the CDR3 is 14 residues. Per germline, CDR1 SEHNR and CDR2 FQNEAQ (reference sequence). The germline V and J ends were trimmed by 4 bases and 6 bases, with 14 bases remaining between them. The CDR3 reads CASSSTKQRDTQYF. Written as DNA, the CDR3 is TGTGCCAGCAGCTCAACGAAACAGCGGGATACGCAGTATTTT.

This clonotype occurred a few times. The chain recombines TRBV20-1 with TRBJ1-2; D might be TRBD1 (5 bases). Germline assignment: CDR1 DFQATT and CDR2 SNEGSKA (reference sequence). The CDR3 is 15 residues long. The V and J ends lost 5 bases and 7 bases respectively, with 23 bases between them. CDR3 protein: CSAFDDSTFLGGYTF. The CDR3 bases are TGCAGTGCTTTCGACGACAGTACCTTTTTGGGTGGCTACACCTTC.

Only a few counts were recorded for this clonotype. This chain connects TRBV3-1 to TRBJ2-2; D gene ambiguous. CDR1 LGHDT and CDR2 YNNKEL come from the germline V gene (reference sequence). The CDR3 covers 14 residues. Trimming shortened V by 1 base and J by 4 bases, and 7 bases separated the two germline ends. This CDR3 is CASSQALLTGELFF. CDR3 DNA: TGTGCCAGCAGCCAAGCCCTCCTCACCGGGGAGCTGTTTTTT.

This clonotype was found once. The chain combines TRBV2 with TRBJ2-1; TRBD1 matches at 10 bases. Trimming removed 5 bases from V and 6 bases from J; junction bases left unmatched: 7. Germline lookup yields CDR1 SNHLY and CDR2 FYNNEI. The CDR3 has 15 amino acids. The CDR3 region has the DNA TGTGCCAGCAGTAAAAGACAGGGGGCGGCCAATGAGCAGTTCTTC. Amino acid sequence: CASSKRQGAANEQFF.

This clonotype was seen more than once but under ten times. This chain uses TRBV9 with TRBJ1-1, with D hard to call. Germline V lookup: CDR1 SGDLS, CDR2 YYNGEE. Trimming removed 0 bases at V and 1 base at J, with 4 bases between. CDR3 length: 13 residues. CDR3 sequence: CASSVGKNTEAFF. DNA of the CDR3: TGTGCCAGCAGCGTAGGAAAGAACACTGAAGCTTTCTTT.

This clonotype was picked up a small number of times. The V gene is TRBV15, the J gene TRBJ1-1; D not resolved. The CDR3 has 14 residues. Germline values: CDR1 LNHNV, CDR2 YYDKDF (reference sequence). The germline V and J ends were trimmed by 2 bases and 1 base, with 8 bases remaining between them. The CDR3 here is CATSRSGPNTEAFF. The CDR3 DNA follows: TGTGCCACCAGCAGATCCGGGCCGAACACTGAAGCTTTCTTT.

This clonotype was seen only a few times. CDR3 region: CASSFAAPPYSYNEQFF. The CDR3 DNA reads TGTGCCAGCAGCTTCGCGGCTCCCCCCTACTCCTACAATGAGCAGTTCTTC. J is TRBJ2-1 and V is TRBV7-8, with D uncertain. The germline V gene has CDR1 SGHVS and CDR2 FQNEAQ. The CDR3 runs to 17 residues. Deletions cut 3 bases from V and 0 bases from J, with 15 bases between.

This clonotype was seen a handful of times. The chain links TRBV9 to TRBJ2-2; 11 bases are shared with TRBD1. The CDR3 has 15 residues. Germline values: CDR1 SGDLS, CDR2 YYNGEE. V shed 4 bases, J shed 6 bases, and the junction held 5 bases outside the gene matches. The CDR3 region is CASSIRDRGAGELFF. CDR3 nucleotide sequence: TGTGCCAGCAGCATCCGGGACAGGGGGGCCGGGGAGCTGTTTTTT.

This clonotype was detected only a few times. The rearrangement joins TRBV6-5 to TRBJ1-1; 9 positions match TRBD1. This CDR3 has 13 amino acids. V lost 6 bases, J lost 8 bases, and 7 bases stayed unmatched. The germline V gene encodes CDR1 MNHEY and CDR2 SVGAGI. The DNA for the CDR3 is TGTGCCAGCAGGCCACAGGGGGCTGTAGAAGCTTTCTTT. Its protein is CASRPQGAVEAFF.